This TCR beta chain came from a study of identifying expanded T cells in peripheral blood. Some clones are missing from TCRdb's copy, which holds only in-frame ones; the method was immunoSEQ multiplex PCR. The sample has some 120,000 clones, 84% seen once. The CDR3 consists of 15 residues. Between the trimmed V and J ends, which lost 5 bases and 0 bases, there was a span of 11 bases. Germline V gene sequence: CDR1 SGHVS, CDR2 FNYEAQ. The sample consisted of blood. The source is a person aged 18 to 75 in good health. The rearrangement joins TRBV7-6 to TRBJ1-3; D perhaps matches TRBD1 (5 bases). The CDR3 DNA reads TGTGCCAGCAGCCCCGACAGAGGCTCTGGAAACACCATATATTTT. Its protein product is CASSPDRGSGNTIYF.